The rows below give T cell receptor beta chains drawn from one sample of a study of identifying expanded T cells in peripheral blood. Some clones are missing from TCRdb's copy, which holds only in-frame ones; the method was immunoSEQ multiplex PCR. The sample yields more than 90,000 clones, roughly 87% seen once. The sequenced material came from blood. These receptors came from a person aged 18 to 75 in good health. Each CDR3 is given with its conserved first and last residue. D genes are given only for firm matches. Where a row states a size, it is once, few, many or the class of an expanded clone; other rows omit it.

size	V	J	D	DNA	CDR3
-	TRBV29-1	TRBJ2-7	TRBD2	TGCAGCGTTGAAGGGGGAGCTAGCGGGGGCCTAAACTCGGGAGAGCAGTACTTC	CSVEGGASGGLNSGEQYF
once	TRBV19	TRBJ2-5	-	TGTGCCAGTAGTGCCCACCAAGAGACCCAGTACTTC	CASSAHQETQYF
few	TRBV7-2	TRBJ1-1	-	TGTGCCAGCAGCTTAATATTGCATGGCACTGAAGCTTTCTTT	CASSLILHGTEAFF
-	TRBV7-2	TRBJ2-1	TRBD2	TGTGCCAGCAGCGCTAGCGGGACTACCTACAATGAGCAGTTCTTC	CASSASGTTYNEQFF
-	TRBV29-1	TRBJ1-4	-	TGCAGCGTGGAAGGGTCGGGGGAAAAACTGTTTTTT	CSVEGSGEKLFF
-	TRBV27	TRBJ2-7	-	TGTGCCAGCAGTTTAAAGGTGTATGGGCGTAGGAGCTCCTACGAGCAGTACTTC	CASSLKVYGRRSSYEQYF
few	TRBV6-5	TRBJ2-7	-	TGTGCCAGCACCCGGGGGCGGGAGCAGTACTTC	CASTRGREQYF
-	TRBV4-1	TRBJ2-1	-	TGCGCCAGCAGCCAAACCAGGGAGCGCGATTCTTGGTTCTTC	CASSQTRERDSWFF
-	TRBV12-5	TRBJ1-2	TRBD1	TGTGCTAGTGGTTTGCCACAAGGGTCGGACAGGGAGTTGACCAACTATGGCTACACCTTC	CASGLPQGSDRELTNYGYTF
-	TRBV11-2	TRBJ2-2	-	TGTGCCAGCAGCTTACCCGCCGGGGGCGTTTTCACCGGGGAGCTGTTTTTT	CASSLPAGGVFTGELFF
-	TRBV7-2	TRBJ2-1	-	TGTGCCAGCAGTTCCGGGGAGCTGGGAGATGAGCAGTTCTTC	CASSSGELGDEQFF
-	TRBV6-5	TRBJ2-5	-	TGTGCCAGCAGTTCCTGGGATCAGACCCAGTACTTC	CASSSWDQTQYF
-	TRBV4-1	TRBJ1-5	TRBD1	TGCGCCAGCAGCCACACCGGGACAGCAGGTCAGCCCCAGCATTTT	CASSHTGTAGQPQHF
-	TRBV5-4	TRBJ2-3	-	TGTGCCAGCAGCCCGGGGGCTTCGACAGATACGCAGTATTTT	CASSPGASTDTQYF
-	TRBV27	TRBJ1-5	TRBD1	TGTGCCAGCAGTCCCTGGACAGGGGGCTTTGGAAATCAGCCCCAGCATTTT	CASSPWTGGFGNQPQHF
-	TRBV7-2	TRBJ2-5	-	TGTGCCAGCAGCCATAGCTGGGAGACCCAGTACTTC	CASSHSWETQYF
-	TRBV10-3	TRBJ1-1	-	TGTGCCATCAGACCAGGGTGGGAATTGAACACTGAAGCTTTCTTT	CAIRPGWELNTEAFF
-	TRBV5-4	TRBJ2-1	TRBD2	TGTGCCAGCAGCTTCACCAGCGGGGGGCCCCCCCTTGAGCAGTTCTTC	CASSFTSGGPPLEQFF
-	TRBV7-8	TRBJ2-2	TRBD1	TGTGCCATCTCGTTACAGGGGCCGAACACCGGGGAGCTGTTTTTT	CAISLQGPNTGELFF
-	TRBV7-2	TRBJ1-5	-	TGTGCCAGCAGCCAACAATACGATCAGCCCCAGCATTTT	CASSQQYDQPQHF
-	TRBV14	TRBJ2-5	-	TGTGCCAGCAGCCAAGATACAGGGTGGATCAGTCGAGAGACCCAGTACTTC	CASSQDTGWISRETQYF
-	TRBV9	TRBJ2-7	-	TGTGCCAGCAGCGCCCCCCACGACGGTTCCTACGAGCAGTACTTC	CASSAPHDGSYEQYF
few	TRBV2	TRBJ1-5	-	TGTGCCAGCAGTTCCGGGCCCAATCAGCCCCAGCATTTT	CASSSGPNQPQHF
-	TRBV19	TRBJ2-1	-	TGTGCCAGTAGTATGTGGGGTATAGCGGAGTACTACAATGAGCAGTTCTTC	CASSMWGIAEYYNEQFF
-	TRBV7-9	TRBJ1-1	-	TGTGCCAGCAGCCGCATGAACACTGAAGCTTTCTTT	CASSRMNTEAFF
many	TRBV7-2	TRBJ2-2	TRBD2	TGTGCCAGCAGCTTAGCGCGGACTAGACCCGGGGAGCTGTTTTTT	CASSLARTRPGELFF
-	TRBV18	TRBJ2-7	-	TGTGCCAGCTCACCACAACAGACCTCCTACGAGCAGTACTTC	CASSPQQTSYEQYF
-	TRBV6-1	TRBJ2-1	TRBD2	TGTGCCAGCAAAGCGGGGGGGTCCTACAATGAGCAGTTCTTC	CASKAGGSYNEQFF
-	TRBV6-5	TRBJ1-1	-	TGTGCCAGCACCATCCGTAGGGACGGGTACACTGAAGCTTTCTTT	CASTIRRDGYTEAFF
-	TRBV5-6	TRBJ2-3	-	TGTGCCAGCAGCAGTACAAGTTGGAGGCCAACGCAGTATTTT	CASSSTSWRPTQYF
-	TRBV6-1	TRBJ1-2	TRBD1	TGTGCCATCGATCGGAGGGGGCTAAACTATGGCTACACCTTC	CAIDRRGLNYGYTF
-	TRBV4-3	TRBJ1-2	TRBD1	TGCGCCAGCAAGGGTCAGGGGGGAAATGGCTACACCTTC	CASKGQGGNGYTF
-	TRBV4-2	TRBJ2-3	-	TGTGCCAGCAGCCAGGCCAGCGGAGGGGGTAAATCTAGCACAGATACGCAGTATTTT	CASSQASGGGKSSTDTQYF
-	TRBV5-5	TRBJ2-3	-	TGTGCCAGCAGGAATAGCCCTAGCACAGATACGCAGTATTTT	CASRNSPSTDTQYF
-	TRBV5-1	TRBJ2-7	TRBD1	TGCGCCAGCACGACCGGGACAGGGGGCGACGAGCAGTACTTC	CASTTGTGGDEQYF
once	TRBV7-2	TRBJ2-3	-	TGTGCCAGCAGCTTAGGGGCTTCCCCAGATACGCAGTATTTT	CASSLGASPDTQYF
-	TRBV5-6	TRBJ2-2	-	TGTGCCAGCAGTAAACAGGGCTCCGGGGAGCTGTTTTTT	CASSKQGSGELFF
-	TRBV12-5	TRBJ2-7	TRBD2	TGTGCTAGTGGTCCCCCCGCCGGGACTAGCTACGAGCAGTACTTC	CASGPPAGTSYEQYF
-	TRBV7-2	TRBJ2-7	-	TGTGCCAGCAGCTTAGCCCGGGGGAGCGAGCAGTACTTC	CASSLARGSEQYF
once	TRBV5-1	TRBJ1-1	TRBD1	TGCGCCAGCAGCTTGATATTTACAGGGGCGGGCACTGAAGCTTTCTTT	CASSLIFTGAGTEAFF
-	TRBV10-1	TRBJ1-2	TRBD1	TGCGCCAGCAGTGGCGGGGGGACAGCTGGCTACACCTTC	CASSGGGTAGYTF
-	TRBV29-1	TRBJ1-1	-	TGCAGCGTTGAAGTGAGGAGGAACACTGAAGCTTTCTTT	CSVEVRRNTEAFF